The present TCR beta chain was sequenced within a study of T cell clones after liver transplantation. Study in general: Three of the eight recipients were HCV-positive; the rest had non-autoimmune, non-viral transplant indications.

The data were produced by immunoSEQ multiplex PCR, yet TCRdb's version contains in-frame clones alone and is incomplete. Of over 50,000 clones listed, 86% were seen once; the top ten hold around an eighth. This CDR3 contains 16 residues. The sequence was collected from a human patient who received a liver transplant. Some T cells may possibly be graft donor cells. The specimen was CD8+ T cells from blood, collected 12 months after liver transplant. The V and J genes are TRBV12-1 and TRBJ2-4; the table's D call, TRBD2, was not checked against the DNA. TRBV12-1 is classified as a pseudogene. The CDR3 DNA reads as TGTGCCAGCACTCCAAAGCGGCGTGTAGCCAAAAACATTCAGTACTTC. It codes for CASTPKRRVAKNIQYF.